The 3 T cell receptor beta chains given below trace back to one sample, sequenced in a study of blood T cells in healthy people across ages. A J-beta primer mix and a sample-barcoded 5' primer were used in a second PCR of roughly 6 to 12 cycles. TCRdb re-called the 5' RACE reads through MiXCR, storing one row per CDR3 protein. The repertoire has about 1.6 million distinct CDR3 sequences, 34% of them found once; the top ten carry 11%. Sequenced sample: blood. Receptors were obtained from a woman aged 30 to 39 in good health.

This clonotype was seen a handful of times. The chain carries TRBV10-3 and TRBJ2-7; 7 bases align to TRBD2. The CDR3 extends over 14 amino acids. J lost 0 bases, V lost 11 bases, and 10 bases had no gene match. In germline, CDR1 is ENHRY, CDR2 SYGVKD. In DNA form, the CDR3 reads TGTGCCGCCAGCGGGGCCCTTGGCTCCTACGAGCAGTACTTC. Residues: CAASGALGSYEQYF.

This clonotype appeared a few times. This rearrangement joins TRBV25-1 to TRBJ2-1; D not certain. Trimming shortened V by 6 bases and J by 6 bases, and 9 bases separated the two germline ends. CDR3 length: 12 amino acids. CDR1 is MGHDK, CDR2 SYGVNS, per germline. CDR3 coding DNA: TGTGCCAGCAGGCGAATAGGCAATGAGCAGTTCTTC. It codes for CASRRIGNEQFF.

The chain uses TRBV25-1 and TRBJ2-7; D uncertain. The CDR3 runs to 15 residues. The germline V gene has CDR1 MGHDK and CDR2 SYGVNS. V gave up 6 bases and J gave up 0 bases, with 15 bases separating them. This CDR3 reads CASRASTRSSYEQYF. In DNA, the CDR3 is TGTGCCAGCAGGGCATCTACCCGGAGCTCCTACGAGCAGTACTTC.